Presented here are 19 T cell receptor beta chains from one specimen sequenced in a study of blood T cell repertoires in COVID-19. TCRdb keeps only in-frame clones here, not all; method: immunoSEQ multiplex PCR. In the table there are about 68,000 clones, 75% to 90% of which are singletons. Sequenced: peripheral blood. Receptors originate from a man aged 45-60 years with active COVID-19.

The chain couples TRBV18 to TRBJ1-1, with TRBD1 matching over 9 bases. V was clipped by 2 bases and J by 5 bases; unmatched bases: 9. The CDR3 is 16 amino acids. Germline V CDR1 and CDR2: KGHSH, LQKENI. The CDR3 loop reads CASSPRGQGTGTEAFF. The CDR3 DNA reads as TGTGCCAGCTCACCAAGAGGGCAGGGGACAGGGACTGAAGCTTTCTTT.

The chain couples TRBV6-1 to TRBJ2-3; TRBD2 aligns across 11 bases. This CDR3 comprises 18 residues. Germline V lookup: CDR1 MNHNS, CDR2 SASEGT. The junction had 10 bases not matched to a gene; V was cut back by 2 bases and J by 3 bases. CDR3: CASSEYSGGAGRTDTQYF. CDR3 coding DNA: TGTGCCAGCAGTGAATATAGCGGGGGGGCCGGAAGAACAGATACGCAGTATTTT.

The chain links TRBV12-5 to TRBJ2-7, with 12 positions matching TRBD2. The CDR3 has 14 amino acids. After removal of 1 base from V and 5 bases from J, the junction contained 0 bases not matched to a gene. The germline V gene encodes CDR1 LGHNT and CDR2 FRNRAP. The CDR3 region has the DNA TGTGCTAGTGGTTTGGGACTAGCGGGGGACGAGCAGTACTTC. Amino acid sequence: CASGLGLAGDEQYF.

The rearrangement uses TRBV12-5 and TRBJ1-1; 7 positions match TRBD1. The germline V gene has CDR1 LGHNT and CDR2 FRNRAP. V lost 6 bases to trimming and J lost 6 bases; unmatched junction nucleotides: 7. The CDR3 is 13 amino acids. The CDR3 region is CASGPTGTSEAFF. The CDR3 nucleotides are TGTGCTAGTGGCCCGACAGGGACTTCTGAAGCTTTCTTT.

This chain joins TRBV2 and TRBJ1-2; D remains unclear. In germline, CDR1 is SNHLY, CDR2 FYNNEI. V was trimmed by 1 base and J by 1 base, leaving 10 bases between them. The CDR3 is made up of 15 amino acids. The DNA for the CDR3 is TGTGCCAGCAGTGAAGTCAGTTATCTTAACTATGGCTACACCTTC. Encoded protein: CASSEVSYLNYGYTF.

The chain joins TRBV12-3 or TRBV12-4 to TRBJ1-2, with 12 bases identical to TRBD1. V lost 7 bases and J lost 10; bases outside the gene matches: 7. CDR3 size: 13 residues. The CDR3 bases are TGTGCCAGCACCGGGGACAGGGGGCAGGTCTACACCTTC. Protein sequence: CASTGDRGQVYTF.

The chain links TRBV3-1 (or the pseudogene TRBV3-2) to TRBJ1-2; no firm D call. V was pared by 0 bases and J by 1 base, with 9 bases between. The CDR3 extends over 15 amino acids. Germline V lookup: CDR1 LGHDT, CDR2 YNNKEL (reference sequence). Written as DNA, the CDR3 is TGTGCCAGCAGCCAAGAAGCAGGATTTAACTATGGCTACACCTTC. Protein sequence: CASSQEAGFNYGYTF.

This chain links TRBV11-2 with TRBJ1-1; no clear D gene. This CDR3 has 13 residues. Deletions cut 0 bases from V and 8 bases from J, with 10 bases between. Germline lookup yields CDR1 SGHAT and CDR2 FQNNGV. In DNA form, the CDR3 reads TGTGCCAGCAGCTTAGATTTGGGCAGAGAAGCTTTCTTT. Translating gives CASSLDLGREAFF.

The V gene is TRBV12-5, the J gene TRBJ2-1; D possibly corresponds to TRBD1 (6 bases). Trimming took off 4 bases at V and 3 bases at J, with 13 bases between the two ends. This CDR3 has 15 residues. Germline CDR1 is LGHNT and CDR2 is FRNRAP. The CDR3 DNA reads TGTGCTAGTGGTTCCACCGGACAGAGCTACAATGAGCAGTTCTTC. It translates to CASGSTGQSYNEQFF. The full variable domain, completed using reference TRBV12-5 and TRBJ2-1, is DARVTQTPRHKVTEMGQEVTMRCQPILGHNTVFWYRQTMMQGLELLAYFRNRAPLDDSGMPKDRFSAEMPDATLATLKIQPSEPRDSAVYFCASGSTGQSYNEQFFGPGTRLTVL.

Here the CDR3 reads CASSPIGLNSGNTIYF. In DNA form, the CDR3 reads TGTGCCAGCTCACCAATCGGACTAAATTCTGGAAACACCATATATTTT. The V call is TRBV18, the J call TRBJ1-3; D ambiguous. In germline, CDR1 is KGHSH, CDR2 LQKENI. The CDR3 extends over 16 amino acids. Trimming left V 2 bases short and J 1 base short, with 12 bases between.

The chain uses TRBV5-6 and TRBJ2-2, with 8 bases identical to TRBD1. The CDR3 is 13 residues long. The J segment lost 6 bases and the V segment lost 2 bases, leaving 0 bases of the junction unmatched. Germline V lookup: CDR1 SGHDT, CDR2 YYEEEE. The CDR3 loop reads CASSLQGAGELFF. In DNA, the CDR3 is TGTGCCAGCAGCTTACAGGGGGCCGGGGAGCTGTTTTTT. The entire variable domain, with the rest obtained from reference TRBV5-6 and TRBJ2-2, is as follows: DAGVTQSPTHLIKTRGQQVTLRCSPKSGHDTVSWYQQALGQGPQFIFQYYEEEERQRGNFPDRFSGHQFPNYSSELNVNALLLGDSALYLCASSLQGAGELFFGEGSRLTVL.

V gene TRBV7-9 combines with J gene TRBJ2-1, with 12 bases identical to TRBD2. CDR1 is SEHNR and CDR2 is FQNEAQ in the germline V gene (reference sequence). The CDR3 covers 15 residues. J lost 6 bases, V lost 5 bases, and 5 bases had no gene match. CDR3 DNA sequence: TGTGCCAGCAGCCCAACTAGCGGGGGGCTCAATGAGCAGTTCTTC. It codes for CASSPTSGGLNEQFF.

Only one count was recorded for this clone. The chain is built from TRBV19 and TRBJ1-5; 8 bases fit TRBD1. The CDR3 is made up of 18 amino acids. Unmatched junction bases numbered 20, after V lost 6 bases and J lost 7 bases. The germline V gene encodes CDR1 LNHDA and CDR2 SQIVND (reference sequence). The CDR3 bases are TGTGCCAGTAGCCCCGGTTATGGACAGGGTACCCACAACCAGCCCCAGCATTTT. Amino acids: CASSPGYGQGTHNQPQHF. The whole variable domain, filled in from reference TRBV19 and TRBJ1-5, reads DGGITQSPKYLFRKEGQNVTLSCEQNLNHDAMYWYRQDPGQGLRLIYYSQIVNDFQKGDIAEGYSVSREKKESFPLTVTSAQKNPTAFYLCASSPGYGQGTHNQPQHFGDGTRLSIL.

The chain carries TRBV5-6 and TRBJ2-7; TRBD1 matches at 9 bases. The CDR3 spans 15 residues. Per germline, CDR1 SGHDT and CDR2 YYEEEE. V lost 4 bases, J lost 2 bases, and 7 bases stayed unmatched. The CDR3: CASSDGTGSPYEQYF. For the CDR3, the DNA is TGTGCCAGCAGCGACGGGACAGGGAGCCCCTACGAGCAGTACTTC.

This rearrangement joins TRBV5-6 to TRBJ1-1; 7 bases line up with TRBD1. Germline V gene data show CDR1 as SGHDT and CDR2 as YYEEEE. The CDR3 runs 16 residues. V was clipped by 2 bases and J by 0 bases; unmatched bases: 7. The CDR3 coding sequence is TGTGCCAGCAGCTTATCCCCCGACAGGGTGAACACTGAAGCTTTCTTT. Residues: CASSLSPDRVNTEAFF.

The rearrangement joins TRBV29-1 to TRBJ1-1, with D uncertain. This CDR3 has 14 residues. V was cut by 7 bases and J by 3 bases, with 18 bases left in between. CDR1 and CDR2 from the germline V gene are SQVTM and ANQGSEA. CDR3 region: CSAVKYQIDTEAFF. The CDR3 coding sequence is TGCAGCGCCGTAAAGTATCAGATCGACACTGAAGCTTTCTTT.

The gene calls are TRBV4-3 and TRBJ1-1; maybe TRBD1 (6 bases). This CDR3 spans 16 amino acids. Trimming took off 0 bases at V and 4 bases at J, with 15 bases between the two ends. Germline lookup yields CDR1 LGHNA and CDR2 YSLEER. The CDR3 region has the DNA TGCGCCAGCAGCCAAGATCGGGCAGGGGTTGGCACTGAAGCTTTCTTT. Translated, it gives CASSQDRAGVGTEAFF.

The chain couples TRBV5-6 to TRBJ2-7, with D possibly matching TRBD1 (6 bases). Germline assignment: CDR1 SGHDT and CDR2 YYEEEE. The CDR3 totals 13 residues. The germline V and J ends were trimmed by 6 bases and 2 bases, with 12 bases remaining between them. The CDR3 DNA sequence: TGTGCCAGCAAACCACAGGGCCCCTACGAGCAGTACTTC. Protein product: CASKPQGPYEQYF.

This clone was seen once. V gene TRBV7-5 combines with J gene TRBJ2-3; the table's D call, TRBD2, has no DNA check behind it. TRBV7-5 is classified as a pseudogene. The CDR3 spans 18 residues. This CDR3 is CARSLDWELDEAGNTQYF. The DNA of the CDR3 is TGTGCCAGAAGCTTAGATTGGGAGTTGGACGAAGCGGGGAATACGCAGTATTTT.